The 25 T cell receptor beta chains given below trace back to one sample, sequenced in a study of somatic mutations in cytotoxic T cells in rheumatoid arthritis. TCRdb's copy holds only in-frame clones and misses some; the assay was immunoSEQ multiplex PCR. The table records just over 6,500 clones, 75% of them present only once. The specimen was CD8+ T cells sorted from blood. The receptors were sampled from a woman aged 55-69 years in good health.

The CDR3 here is CASRGRSYEQYF. The CDR3 nucleotides read TGTGCCAGCAGGGGCAGATCCTACGAGCAGTACTTC. The chain is built from TRBV2 and TRBJ2-5; D is unclear. The J call may be mistaken, given a closer DNA end match to TRBJ2-7. The CDR3 consists of 12 residues. Germline V gene data show CDR1 as SNHLY and CDR2 as FYNNEI.

The chain uses TRBV5-1 and TRBJ2-7; a weak D match, TRBD2 (5 bases). From germline, CDR1 is SGHRS and CDR2 YFSETQ. V lost 3 bases to trimming and J lost 0 bases, with 10 bases between them. The CDR3 contains 14 residues. The CDR3 coding sequence is TGCGCCAGCAGCTCCCCGGGAACCTCCTACGAGCAGTACTTC. Encoded protein: CASSSPGTSYEQYF.

The chain combines TRBV7-9 with TRBJ1-4; no definite D call. The CDR3 length is 19 residues. Trimming cost V 5 bases and J 1 base, with 23 bases left between them. Germline CDR1 SEHNR, CDR2 FQNEAQ (reference sequence). Here the CDR3 DNA reads TGTGCCAGCAGCCCCTTTGGAAGAGGGTTCCAGGAAACTAATGAAAAACTGTTTTTT. Translating gives CASSPFGRGFQETNEKLFF.

For this clone: A far larger clone is a single base away, which makes a read error likely. The chain uses TRBV27 and TRBJ2-7; the match to TRBD2 covers 9 bases. CDR1 and CDR2 from the germline V gene are MNHEY and SMNVEV (reference sequence). The length of the CDR3 is 14 residues. For the CDR3, the DNA is TGTGCCACCTCGATCGGGACTAGCTCCTACCAGCAGTACTTC. This encodes CATSIGTSSYQQYF.

By sample fraction, this clone is medium-sized. The chain couples TRBV4-1 to TRBJ2-4; TRBD1 matches 7 bases. Germline V gene sequence: CDR1 MGHRA, CDR2 YSYEKL. Unmatched junction bases numbered 11, after V lost 4 bases and J lost 8 bases. The CDR3 length is 15 residues. CDR3 protein: CASSRRLLQGDIQYF. CDR3 nucleotide sequence: TGCGCCAGCAGCCGCAGACTCCTTCAGGGGGACATTCAGTACTTC.

This chain joins TRBV28 and TRBJ1-5; possibly TRBD1 for D (6 bases). Germline assignment: CDR1 MDHEN and CDR2 SYDVKM. The V gene lost 2 bases and the J gene lost 4 bases, with 12 bases spanning the gap. The CDR3 spans 15 residues. The DNA of the CDR3 is TGTGCCAGCAGTTTAGGGGGCAGGCGGAATCAGCCCCAGCATTTT. It translates to CASSLGGRRNQPQHF.

The chain is built from TRBV11-1 and TRBJ2-7; weak D call: TRBD1 (6 bases). V was trimmed by 6 bases and J by 0 bases, leaving 21 bases between them. This CDR3 has 17 residues. Germline lookup yields CDR1 SGHAT and CDR2 FQDESV (reference sequence). CDR3 bases: TGTGCCAGCAGTACCTCGCCCCTCGGGGACAACTCCTACGAGCAGTACTTC. Translating it yields CASSTSPLGDNSYEQYF.

A single count supports this clone. This chain uses TRBV7-9 with TRBJ2-1, with 8 bases lining up with TRBD2. Trimming at V came to 5 bases and at J to 8 bases, leaving 8 bases not matched to a gene. This CDR3 region has 14 residues. In germline, CDR1 is SEHNR, CDR2 FQNEAQ (reference sequence). CDR3: CASSPADGRDEQFF. In DNA form, the CDR3 reads TGTGCCAGCAGCCCCGCCGACGGGAGGGATGAGCAGTTCTTC.

A single count supports this clone. The chain links TRBV7-2 to TRBJ2-7, with 8 bases that match TRBD1. CDR3 length: 20 amino acids. The V gene end was trimmed by 0 bases and the J gene end by 4 bases; junction bases not matched to a gene: 20. Germline V gene lookup returns CDR1 SGHTA and CDR2 FQGNSA. CDR3 in DNA: TGTGCCAGCAGCTTAGCGCTAATTGTGGCAGGGGGCAATATGCCTTACGAGCAGTACTTC. Its protein is CASSLALIVAGGNMPYEQYF.

The CDR3 is CASSLARGGVAYNEQFF. The CDR3 DNA sequence: TGTGCCAGCAGCTTAGCTCGGGGGGGAGTGGCCTACAATGAGCAGTTCTTC. The chain couples TRBV7-6 to TRBJ2-1; TRBD2 agrees at 8 bases. CDR1 and CDR2 from the germline V gene are SGHVS and FNYEAQ. The V segment lost 0 bases and the J segment 2 bases; nucleotides outside the gene matches: 6. The CDR3 is made up of 17 amino acids.

This chain links TRBV13 with TRBJ1-4; 7 positions match TRBD1. The CDR3 covers 14 residues. After removal of 4 bases from V and 7 bases from J, the junction contained 6 bases not matched to a gene. Germline lookup yields CDR1 PRHDT and CDR2 FYEKMQ (reference sequence). The CDR3 is CASSYLGGSEKLFF. CDR3 bases: TGTGCCAGCAGCTACCTAGGGGGCAGTGAAAAACTGTTTTTT.

This chain uses TRBV19 with TRBJ2-7; D remains unclear. The V gene's germline CDR1 is LNHDA and CDR2 SQIVND (reference sequence). This CDR3 is built from 12 residues. Deletions cut 2 bases from V and 3 bases from J, with 5 bases between. CDR3: CASSISGYEQYF. As DNA, the CDR3 is TGTGCCAGTAGTATATCCGGCTACGAGCAGTACTTC.

The genes are TRBV6-4 and TRBJ2-1, with a weak D call TRBD1 (7 bases). The CDR3 is 14 amino acids. Germline assignment: CDR1 MRHNA and CDR2 SNTAGT. Trimming took off 6 bases at V and 8 bases at J, with 17 bases between the two ends. CDR3 in DNA: TGTGCCAGCAGCCCCGGGACAGCGGGCGATGAGCAGTTCTTC. This encodes CASSPGTAGDEQFF.

This clone was seen a few times. Here the CDR3 reads CASSLGRVNEQFF. CDR3 bases: TGTGCCAGCAGCTTGGGCAGGGTGAATGAGCAGTTCTTC. V gene TRBV7-2 combines with J gene TRBJ2-1; weak D call: TRBD1 (5 bases). Germline V gene sequence: CDR1 SGHTA, CDR2 FQGNSA. Trimming cost V 3 bases and J 7 bases, with 10 bases left between them. The CDR3 loop spans 13 amino acids. Full variable domain (missing parts from reference TRBV7-2 and TRBJ2-1): GAGVSQSPSNKVTEKGKDVELRCDPISGHTALYWYRQSLGQGLEFLIYFQGNSAPDKSGLPSDRFSAERTGGSVSTLTIQRTQQEDSAVYLCASSLGRVNEQFFGPGTRLTVL.

The rearrangement links TRBV9 to TRBJ1-5, with D perhaps TRBD1 (6 bases). V was cut by 0 bases and J by 1 base, with 8 bases left in between. CDR1 is SGDLS, CDR2 YYNGEE, per germline. This CDR3 is built from 15 residues. The DNA for the CDR3 is TGTGCCAGCAGCGTAGAGGGGGGGAGCAATCAGCCCCAGCATTTT. The encoded protein is CASSVEGGSNQPQHF. The variable domain in full, completed from reference TRBV9 and TRBJ1-5, reads DSGVTQTPKHLITATGQRVTLRCSPRSGDLSVYWYQQSLDQGLQFLIQYYNGEERAKGNILERFSAQQFPDLHSELNLSSLELGDSALYFCASSVEGGSNQPQHFGDGTRLSIL.

This clone was recorded a few times. The chain carries TRBV7-6 and TRBJ1-2; D may be TRBD1 (5 bases). Between the trimmed V and J ends, which lost 5 bases and 8 bases, there was a span of 18 bases. Germline lookup yields CDR1 SGHVS and CDR2 FNYEAQ. The length of the CDR3 is 14 residues. CDR3 sequence reads: CASSLGDFVTGYTF. In DNA form, the CDR3 reads TGTGCCAGCAGCCTGGGGGACTTTGTTACGGGCTACACCTTC.

V usage is TRBV7-9 and J usage is TRBJ2-1; 7 nucleotides agree with TRBD1. Germline CDR1 reads SEHNR; CDR2 reads FQNEAQ (reference sequence). CDR3 length equals 15 residues. V lost 1 base, J lost 7 bases, and 7 bases stayed unmatched. The chain's CDR3 is CASSLVQGLGNEQFF. CDR3 nucleotides: TGTGCCAGCAGCTTAGTACAGGGGCTCGGTAATGAGCAGTTCTTC.

This sequence joins TRBV7-9 and TRBJ1-1; weak D call: TRBD1 (5 bases). The V end lost 0 bases, the J end lost 9 bases, and 8 bases lay between the germline ends. Germline V CDR1 and CDR2: SEHNR, FQNEAQ (reference sequence). This CDR3 has 12 residues. This CDR3 reads CASSLAAGKAFF. CDR3 in DNA: TGTGCCAGCAGCTTAGCAGCAGGGAAAGCTTTCTTT.

The chain carries TRBV6-4 and TRBJ2-1, with D unresolved. The CDR3 has 16 amino acids. CDR1 is MRHNA, CDR2 SNTAGT, per germline. The V gene lost 3 bases and the J gene lost 0 bases, with 12 bases spanning the gap. The CDR3 coding sequence is TGTGCCAGCAGTGAAATCGGCGGCCCCTCCTACAATGAGCAGTTCTTC. Translated: CASSEIGGPSYNEQFF.

The gene calls are TRBV1 and TRBJ2-3; TRBD2, the table's D call, was not compared with the DNA. TRBV1 is a pseudogene. The CDR3 sequence is 17 residues long. CDR3 amino acids: CTSSQEPGYERERSQYF. CDR3 DNA sequence: TGCACCAGCAGCCAAGAACCGGGGTACGAGAGGGAGCGATCGCAGTATTTT.

This clone was observed a single time. The CDR3, as DNA: TGTGCCAGCAGCGGCGGGGGATTTAACACCGGGGAGCTGTTTTTT. The encoded protein is CASSGGGFNTGELFF. V is TRBV5-5 and J is TRBJ2-2, with 7 bases that match TRBD2. After removal of 4 bases from V and 2 bases from J, the junction contained 5 bases not matched to a gene. This CDR3 comprises 15 residues. The V gene's germline CDR1 is SGHKS and CDR2 YYEKEE (reference sequence).

The gene calls are TRBV27 and TRBJ2-5; 9 bases are a match to TRBD1. The CDR3 sequence is 15 residues long. The ends lost 5 bases at V and 1 base at J; junction bases unmatched: 5. Looked up from germline, CDR1 is MNHEY and CDR2 is SMNVEV (reference sequence). DNA of the CDR3: TGTGCCAGCAGTCGCGGGACAGGGTTCCAAGAGACCCAGTACTTC. Protein: CASSRGTGFQETQYF.

The V and J genes are TRBV27 and TRBJ2-7, with 10 bases that match TRBD1. The ends lost 8 bases at V and 4 bases at J; junction bases unmatched: 11. CDR3 size: 15 residues. Per the germline V gene, CDR1 is MNHEY and CDR2 is SMNVEV (reference sequence). The CDR3: CASLIFRDRGYEQYF. The CDR3 nucleotides are TGTGCCAGCTTGATATTCCGGGACAGGGGTTACGAGCAGTACTTC.

V gene TRBV10-3 combines with J gene TRBJ2-1; 12 bases match TRBD2. Germline CDR1 reads ENHRY; CDR2 reads SYGVKD. V lost 10 bases, J lost 9 bases, and 10 bases stayed unmatched. The CDR3 sequence is 14 residues long. Written as DNA, the CDR3 is TGTGCCACGAGACTGACTAGCGGGGGAGGTGAGCAGTTCTTC. Protein product: CATRLTSGGGEQFF.

This clone was recorded once. This rearrangement joins TRBV28 to TRBJ1-1; TRBD1 aligns across 7 bases. V lost 6 bases, J lost 6 bases, and 7 bases stayed unmatched. The CDR3 has 13 amino acids. Germline V lookup: CDR1 MDHEN, CDR2 SYDVKM. The CDR3 sequence is CASSPDRRAEAFF. DNA of the CDR3: TGTGCCAGCAGCCCGGACAGGCGGGCTGAAGCTTTCTTT.